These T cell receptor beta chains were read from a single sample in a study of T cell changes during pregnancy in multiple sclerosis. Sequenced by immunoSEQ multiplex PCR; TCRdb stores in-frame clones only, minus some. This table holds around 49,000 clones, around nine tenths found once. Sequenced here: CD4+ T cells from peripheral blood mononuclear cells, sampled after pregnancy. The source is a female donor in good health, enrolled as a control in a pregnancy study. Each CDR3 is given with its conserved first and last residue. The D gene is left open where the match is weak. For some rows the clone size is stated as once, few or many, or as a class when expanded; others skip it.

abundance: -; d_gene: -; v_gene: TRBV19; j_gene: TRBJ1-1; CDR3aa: CASSTQDSEAFF; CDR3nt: TGTGCCAGTAGTACGCAGGATTCTGAAGCTTTCTTT
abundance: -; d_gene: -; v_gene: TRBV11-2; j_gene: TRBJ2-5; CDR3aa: CASSLGAEPRETQYF; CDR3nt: TGTGCCAGCAGCTTAGGAGCGGAGCCGCGAGAGACCCAGTACTTC
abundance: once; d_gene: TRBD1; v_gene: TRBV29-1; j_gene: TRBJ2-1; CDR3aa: CSVEDGQGSSNEQFF; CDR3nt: TGCAGCGTTGAAGATGGACAGGGGTCGAGCAATGAGCAGTTCTTC
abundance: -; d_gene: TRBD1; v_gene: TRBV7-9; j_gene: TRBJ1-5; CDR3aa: CASSKTGERQPQHF; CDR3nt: TGTGCCAGCAGCAAGACAGGGGAGAGACAGCCCCAGCATTTT
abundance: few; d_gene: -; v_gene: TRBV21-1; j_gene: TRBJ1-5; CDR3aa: CASSNRASSQHF; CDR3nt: TGTGCCAGCAGCAACCGAGCGTCGTCCCAGCATTTT
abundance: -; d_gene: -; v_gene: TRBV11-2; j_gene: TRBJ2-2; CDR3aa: CASRHSFQNTGELFF; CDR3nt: TGTGCCAGCAGGCACAGCTTCCAGAACACCGGGGAGCTGTTTTTT
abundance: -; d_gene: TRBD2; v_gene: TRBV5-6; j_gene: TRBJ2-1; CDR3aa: CASKISGSFIEQFF; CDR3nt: TGTGCCAGTAAAATTAGCGGGAGCTTTATTGAGCAGTTCTTC
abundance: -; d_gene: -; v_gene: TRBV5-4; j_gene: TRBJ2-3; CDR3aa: CASSEGVADTQYF; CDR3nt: TGTGCCAGCAGCGAAGGAGTGGCAGATACGCAGTATTTT
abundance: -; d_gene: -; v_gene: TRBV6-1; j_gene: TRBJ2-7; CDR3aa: CASSVLYEQYF; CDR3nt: TGTGCCAGCAGTGTTCTCTACGAGCAGTACTTC
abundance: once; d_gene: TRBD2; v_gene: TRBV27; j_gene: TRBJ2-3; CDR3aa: CASSLGLAGYTDTQYF; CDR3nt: TGTGCCAGCAGTTTGGGACTAGCGGGCTACACAGATACGCAGTATTTT
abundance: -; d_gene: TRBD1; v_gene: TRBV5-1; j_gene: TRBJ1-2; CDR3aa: CASSHGTDDNYGYTF; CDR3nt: TGCGCCAGCAGCCACGGGACAGACGACAACTATGGCTACACCTTC
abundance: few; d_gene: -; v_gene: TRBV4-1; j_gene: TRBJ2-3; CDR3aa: CASSHMSNPDTQYF; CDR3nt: TGCGCCAGCAGCCATATGTCTAACCCAGATACGCAGTATTTT
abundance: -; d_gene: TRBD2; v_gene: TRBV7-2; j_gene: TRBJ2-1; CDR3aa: CASSRGTSGYNEQFF; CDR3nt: TGTGCCAGCAGCCGCGGGACTAGCGGGTATAATGAGCAGTTCTTC
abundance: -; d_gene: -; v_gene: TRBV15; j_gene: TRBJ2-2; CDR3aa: CATSTNPGQNTGELFF; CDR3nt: TGTGCCACCAGCACGAACCCGGGACAGAACACCGGGGAGCTGTTTTTT
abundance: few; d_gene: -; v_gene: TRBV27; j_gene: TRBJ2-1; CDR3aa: CASSWQVAYRNEQFF; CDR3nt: TGTGCCAGCAGTTGGCAGGTGGCATATCGCAATGAGCAGTTCTTC
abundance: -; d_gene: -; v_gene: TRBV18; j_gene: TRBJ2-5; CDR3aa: CASSPNANSAGETQYF; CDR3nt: TGTGCCAGCTCACCCAACGCTAACTCGGCGGGAGAGACCCAGTACTTC
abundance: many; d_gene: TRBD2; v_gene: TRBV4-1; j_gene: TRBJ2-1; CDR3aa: CASSQESSGTVFF; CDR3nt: TGCGCCAGCAGCCAAGAGTCTAGCGGGACGGTATTCTTC
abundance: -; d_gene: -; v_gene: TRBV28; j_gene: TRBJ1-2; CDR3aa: CASTSSSYGYTF; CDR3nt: TGTGCCAGCACTTCGTCCTCGTATGGCTACACCTTC
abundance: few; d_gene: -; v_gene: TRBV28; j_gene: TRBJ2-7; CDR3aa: CASKALVSWEQYF; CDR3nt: TGTGCCAGCAAAGCATTAGTGAGTTGGGAGCAGTACTTC
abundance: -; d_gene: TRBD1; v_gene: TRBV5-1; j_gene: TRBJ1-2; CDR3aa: CASSLPGQGTTGPPNGYTF; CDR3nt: TGCGCCAGCAGCTTGCCGGGACAGGGGACGACCGGGCCCCCTAATGGCTACACCTTC
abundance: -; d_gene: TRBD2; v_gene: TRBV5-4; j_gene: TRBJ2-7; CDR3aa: CASSRDYRSYEQYF; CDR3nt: TGTGCCAGCAGCCGGGACTATAGGTCCTACGAGCAGTACTTC
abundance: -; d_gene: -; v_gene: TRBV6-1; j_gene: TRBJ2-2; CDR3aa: CASSGTRTRAGELFF; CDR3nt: TGTGCCAGCAGTGGGACGAGAACTAGGGCCGGGGAGCTGTTTTTT
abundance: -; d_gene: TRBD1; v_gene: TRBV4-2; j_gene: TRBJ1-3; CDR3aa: CASSLQGQGPYSGNTIYF; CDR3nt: TGTGCCAGCAGCCTTCAAGGACAGGGCCCTTATTCTGGAAACACCATATATTTT
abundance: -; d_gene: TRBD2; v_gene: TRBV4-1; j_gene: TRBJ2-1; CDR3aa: CASSQDGAGGVEQFF; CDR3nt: TGCGCCAGCAGCCAAGATGGCGCGGGGGGAGTTGAGCAGTTCTTC
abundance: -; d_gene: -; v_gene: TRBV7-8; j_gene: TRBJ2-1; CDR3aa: CASSQARFEWNEQFF; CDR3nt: TGTGCCAGCAGCCAAGCTAGGTTTGAGTGGAATGAGCAGTTCTTC
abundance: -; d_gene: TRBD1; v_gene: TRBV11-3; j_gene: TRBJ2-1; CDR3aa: CASSLQGAIDEQFF; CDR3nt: TGTGCCAGCAGCCTACAGGGGGCTATCGATGAGCAGTTCTTC
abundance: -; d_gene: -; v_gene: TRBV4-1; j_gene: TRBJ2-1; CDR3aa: CASSQVETLSSYNEQFF; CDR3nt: TGCGCCAGCAGCCAAGTGGAGACCCTCTCCTCCTACAATGAGCAGTTCTTC
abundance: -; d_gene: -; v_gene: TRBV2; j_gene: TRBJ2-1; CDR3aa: CASRGSNEQFF; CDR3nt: TGTGCCAGCAGGGGGAGCAATGAGCAGTTCTTC
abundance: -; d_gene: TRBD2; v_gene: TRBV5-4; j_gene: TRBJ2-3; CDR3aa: CASSLYLAGGTDTQYF; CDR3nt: TGTGCCAGCAGCTTGTACCTAGCGGGAGGTACAGATACGCAGTATTTT
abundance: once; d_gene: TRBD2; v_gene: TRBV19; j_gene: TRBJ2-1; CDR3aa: CASTPLAGAYNEQFF; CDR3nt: TGTGCCAGTACCCCACTAGCGGGGGCTTACAATGAGCAGTTCTTC
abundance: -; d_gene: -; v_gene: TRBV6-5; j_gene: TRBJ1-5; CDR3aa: CASSSLYRVGQPQHF; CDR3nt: TGTGCCAGCAGTTCACTGTACAGGGTCGGACAGCCCCAGCATTTT
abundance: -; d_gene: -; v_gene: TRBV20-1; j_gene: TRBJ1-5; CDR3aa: CSVQSNQPQHF; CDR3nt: TGCAGTGTTCAAAGCAATCAGCCCCAGCATTTT
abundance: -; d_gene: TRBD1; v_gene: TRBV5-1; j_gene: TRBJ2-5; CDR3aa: CASSLTGGETQYF; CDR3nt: TGCGCCAGCAGCTTGACAGGGGGGGAGACCCAGTACTTC
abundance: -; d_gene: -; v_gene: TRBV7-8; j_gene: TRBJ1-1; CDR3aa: CASSTLRRGNSEAFF; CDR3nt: TGTGCCAGCAGCACCCTTCGGAGGGGTAATTCTGAAGCTTTCTTT
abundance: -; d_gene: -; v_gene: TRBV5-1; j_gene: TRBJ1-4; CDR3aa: CASSLEGHTTNEKLFF; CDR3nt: TGCGCCAGCAGCTTGGAAGGACACACAACTAATGAAAAACTGTTTTTT
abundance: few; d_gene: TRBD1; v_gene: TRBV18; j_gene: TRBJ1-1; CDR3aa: CASSPMGQGRTEAFF; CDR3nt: TGTGCCAGCTCACCAATGGGACAGGGGAGGACTGAAGCTTTCTTT
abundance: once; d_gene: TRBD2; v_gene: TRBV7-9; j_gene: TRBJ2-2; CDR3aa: CASGTSGRPTGELFF; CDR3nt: TGTGCCAGCGGAACTAGCGGGAGGCCCACCGGGGAGCTGTTTTTT
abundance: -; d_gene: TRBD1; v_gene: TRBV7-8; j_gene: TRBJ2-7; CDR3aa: CASRPRTGVYEQYF; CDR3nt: TGTGCCAGCAGGCCCCGGACAGGAGTCTACGAGCAGTACTTC
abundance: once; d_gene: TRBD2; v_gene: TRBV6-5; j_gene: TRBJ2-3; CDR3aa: CASSLAGADTQYF; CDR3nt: TGTGCCAGCAGTTTAGCGGGCGCAGATACGCAGTATTTT
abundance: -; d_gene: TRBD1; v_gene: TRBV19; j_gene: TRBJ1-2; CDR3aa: CASSRQGTNYGYTF; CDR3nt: TGTGCCAGTAGTCGACAGGGAACGAACTATGGCTACACCTTC
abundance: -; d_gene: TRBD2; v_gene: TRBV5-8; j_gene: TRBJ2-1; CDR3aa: CASSLGLADYNEQFF; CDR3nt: TGTGCCAGCAGCTTGGGACTAGCGGATTACAATGAGCAGTTCTTC
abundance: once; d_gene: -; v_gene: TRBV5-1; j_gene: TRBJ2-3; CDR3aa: CASSQTVDYTDTQYF; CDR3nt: TGCGCCAGCAGCCAGACTGTGGATTACACAGATACGCAGTATTTT
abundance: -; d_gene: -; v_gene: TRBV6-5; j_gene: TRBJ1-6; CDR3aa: CASSWGLVQNSPLHF; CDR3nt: TGTGCCAGCAGCTGGGGACTTGTGCAGAATTCACCCCTCCACTTT
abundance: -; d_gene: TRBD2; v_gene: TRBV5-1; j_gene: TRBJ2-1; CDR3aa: CASSFSGDEQFF; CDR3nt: TGCGCCAGCAGCTTTAGCGGGGATGAGCAGTTCTTC
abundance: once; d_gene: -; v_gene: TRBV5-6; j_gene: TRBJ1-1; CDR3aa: CASSLGGVTEAFF; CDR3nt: TGTGCCAGCAGCTTGGGGGGGGTCACTGAAGCTTTCTTT
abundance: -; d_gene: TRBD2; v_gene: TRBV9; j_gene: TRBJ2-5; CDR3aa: CASSVTSGDSGETQYF; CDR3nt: TGTGCCAGCAGCGTAACTAGCGGGGACTCTGGAGAGACCCAGTACTTC
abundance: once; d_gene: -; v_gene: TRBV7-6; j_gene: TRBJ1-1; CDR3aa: CASSLTRTGAEAFF; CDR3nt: TGTGCCAGCAGCTTAACGCGCACGGGTGCTGAAGCTTTCTTT
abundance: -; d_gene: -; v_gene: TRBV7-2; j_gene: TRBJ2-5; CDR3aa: CASSQQGPPQETQYF; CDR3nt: TGTGCCAGCAGCCAACAGGGACCACCTCAAGAGACCCAGTACTTC
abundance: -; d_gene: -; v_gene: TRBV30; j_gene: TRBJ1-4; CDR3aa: CAWRSREREKLFF; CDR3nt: TGTGCCTGGAGGAGCAGGGAACGAGAAAAACTGTTTTTT